The clone carrying this TCR beta chain has ten or more counts. Antigen: not known. This entry belongs to a study of beta chain features in type 1 diabetes. From germline, CDR1 is SGHTA and CDR2 FQGNSA. The V segment lost 2 bases and the J segment 5 bases; nucleotides outside the gene matches: 5. The CDR3 has 15 amino acids. All of the isolated RNA was reverse transcribed, so expressed TCRB transcripts were sequenced. Average reads for naive, central memory and regulatory T cell samples were about 3.57 million. The table came from immunoSEQ multiplex PCR; TCRdb's copy has only in-frame clones and leaves some out. The profile shows 130,000 or so clones, around a tenth of them singletons. Points from the study as a whole: Junctions at VDJ sites from type 1 diabetes patients had fewer insertions and more deletions. Sequencing of cDNA might inflate the share of cells that strongly express TCR.

A CD45RO/CCR7/CD25/CD127/CD95/CD27 panel sorted naive, central memory, regulatory and stem cell-like memory CD4+ cells. The V call is TRBV7-2, the J call TRBJ1-5; 8 nucleotides match TRBD1. Sequenced sample: central memory CD4+ T cells from blood. This clonotype was sampled from a man aged 18 to 30 in good health. The CDR3 loop reads CASSLLGTGYQPQHF. In DNA form, the CDR3 reads TGTGCCAGCAGCTTACTTGGGACAGGTTATCAGCCCCAGCATTTT.